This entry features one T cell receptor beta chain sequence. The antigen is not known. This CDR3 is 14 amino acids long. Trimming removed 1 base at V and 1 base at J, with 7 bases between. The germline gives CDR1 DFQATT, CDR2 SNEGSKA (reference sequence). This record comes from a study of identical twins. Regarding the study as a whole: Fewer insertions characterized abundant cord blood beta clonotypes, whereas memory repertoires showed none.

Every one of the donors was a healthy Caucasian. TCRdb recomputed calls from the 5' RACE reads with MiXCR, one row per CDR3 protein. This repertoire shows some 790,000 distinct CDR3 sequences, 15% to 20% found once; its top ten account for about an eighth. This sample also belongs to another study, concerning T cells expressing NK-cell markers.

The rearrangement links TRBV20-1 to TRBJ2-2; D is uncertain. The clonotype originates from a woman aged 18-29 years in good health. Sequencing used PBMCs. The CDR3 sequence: CSARVHQNTGELFF. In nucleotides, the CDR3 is TGCAGTGCTAGAGTTCACCAGAACACCGGGGAGCTGTTTTTT.